The 9 T cell receptor beta chains below all came from one sample that was sequenced in a study of T cells in Graves' hyperthyroidism and ophthalmopathy. RNA transcripts served as the template for amplifying TCR beta CDR3 regions. Initially, a first-round RT-PCR of the TCR CDR3 employed the HTBI primer set. TCRdb reanalysed the multiplex PCR reads using MiXCR and keeps one entry per CDR3 protein. The repertoire consists of fewer than 400,000 distinct CDR3 sequences, with 15% to 17% occurring once and the leading ten covering 25% to 35%. Sequencing used blood. Receptors were obtained from a woman aged 18-29 years with Graves' hyperthyroidism that later progressed to Graves' ophthalmopathy.

V usage is TRBV13 and J usage is TRBJ2-5, with TRBD2 matching 13 bases. The V segment lost 5 bases and the J segment 1 base; nucleotides outside the gene matches: 10. This CDR3 region has 18 residues. Germline V gene data show CDR1 as PRHDT and CDR2 as FYEKMQ (reference sequence). CDR3 amino acids: CASSGLAGEGYPQETQYF. CDR3 sequence (DNA): TGTGCCAGCAGCGGACTAGCGGGAGAGGGGTACCCCCAAGAGACCCAGTACTTC.

The chain links TRBV20-1 to TRBJ2-2, with D maybe TRBD1 (8 bases). Germline V gene lookup returns CDR1 DFQATT and CDR2 SNEGSKA (reference sequence). CDR3 length: 18 residues. Trimming stripped 7 bases from V and 5 bases from J, with 29 bases between. CDR3 protein: CSVSRGAGGASGTGELFF. CDR3 bases: TGCAGTGTTTCTCGGGGGGCAGGGGGCGCTTCGGGTACCGGGGAGCTGTTTTTT.

This clonotype was detected a few times. This chain links TRBV12-3 or TRBV12-4 with TRBJ1-2; TRBD1 might be the D (6 bases). This CDR3 spans 13 amino acids. V lost 7 bases, J lost 6 bases, and 15 bases lay in between. The CDR3 region has the DNA TGTGCCAGCACTATACAGGGTCAACATGGCTACACCTTC. This encodes CASTIQGQHGYTF.

As concerns this clonotype: The junction and the germline gene differ at one end; a read error may be behind it. This chain connects TRBV7-2 to TRBJ2-7; no clear D gene. Germline CDR1 reads SGHTA; CDR2 reads FQGNSA. The CDR3 runs 14 residues. The CDR3 loop reads CARSFQREKYEQYF. In nucleotides, the CDR3 is TGTGCCAGGAGCTTCCAGCGAGAGAAGTACGAGCAGTACTTC.

V usage is TRBV6-5 and J usage is TRBJ2-7; 8 bases line up with TRBD1. This CDR3 is 15 amino acids long. Looked up from germline, CDR1 is MNHEY and CDR2 is SVGAGI. J was trimmed by 3 bases and V by 4 bases; bases with no gene match: 8. Written as DNA, the CDR3 is TGTGCCAGCAGTTCCCGACAGGGGTCTTTCTACGAGCAGTACTTC. Encoded protein: CASSSRQGSFYEQYF.

With respect to this clonotype: A much larger clone differs by one base, so this may be a read error. V and J are TRBV5-6 and TRBJ2-7; 13 bases match TRBD2. This CDR3 is built from 16 residues. Per the germline V gene, CDR1 is SGHDT and CDR2 is YYEEEE. The CDR3 protein is CASSLQTSGGFYEQSF. The CDR3 DNA reads as TGTGCCAGCAGCTTGCAGACTAGCGGGGGGTTCTACGAGCAGTCCTTC.

Only a few counts were recorded for this clonotype. The chain is built from TRBV20-1 and TRBJ2-3; 9 positions match TRBD1. The CDR3 covers 15 residues. The V gene end was trimmed by 0 bases and the J gene end by 7 bases; junction bases not matched to a gene: 8. The V gene's germline CDR1 is DFQATT and CDR2 SNEGSKA (reference sequence). The CDR3, as DNA: TGCAGTGCTAGAGATGCGGACAGGGGTCGAAATACGCAGTATTTT. This sequence encodes CSARDADRGRNTQYF.

This clonotype was counted a few times. This sequence may be a read error, since a much larger clone differs from it by one base. CDR3 sequence reads: CASSYRVQGNEQFF. The CDR3 DNA reads as TGTGCCAGCAGTTACCGGGTCCAGGGTAATGAGCAGTTCTTC. The V and J genes are TRBV6-2 or TRBV6-3 and TRBJ2-1; D perhaps matches TRBD1 (5 bases). The V end lost 2 bases, the J end lost 7 bases, and 12 bases lay between the germline ends. The CDR3 totals 14 residues. Germline assignment: CDR1 MNHEY and CDR2 SVGEGT.

This clonotype was recorded at least ten times. The chain combines TRBV7-9 with TRBJ1-4, with 7 bases fitting TRBD1. Germline lookup yields CDR1 SEHNR and CDR2 FQNEAQ (reference sequence). The CDR3 extends over 16 amino acids. J lost 5 bases, V lost 0 bases, and 6 bases had no gene match. The CDR3 sequence is CASSLAGTARNEKLFF. The CDR3 DNA follows: TGTGCCAGCAGCTTAGCGGGGACAGCAAGGAATGAAAAACTGTTTTTT.